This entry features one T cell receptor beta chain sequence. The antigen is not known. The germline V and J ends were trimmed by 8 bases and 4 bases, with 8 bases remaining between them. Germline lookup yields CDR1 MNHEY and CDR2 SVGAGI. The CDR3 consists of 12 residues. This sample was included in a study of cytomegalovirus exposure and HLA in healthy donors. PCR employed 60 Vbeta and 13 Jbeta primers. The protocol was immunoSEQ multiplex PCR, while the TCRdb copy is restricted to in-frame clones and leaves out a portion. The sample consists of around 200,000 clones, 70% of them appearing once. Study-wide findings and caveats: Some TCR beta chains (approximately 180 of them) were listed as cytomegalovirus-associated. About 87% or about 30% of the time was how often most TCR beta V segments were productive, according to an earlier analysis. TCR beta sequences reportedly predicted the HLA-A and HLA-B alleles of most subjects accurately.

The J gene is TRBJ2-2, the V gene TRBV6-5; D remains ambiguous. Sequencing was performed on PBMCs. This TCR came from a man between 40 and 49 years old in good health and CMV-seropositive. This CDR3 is CASLRSTGELFF. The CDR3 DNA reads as TGTGCCAGCTTGAGATCCACCGGGGAGCTGTTTTTT.